This T cell receptor beta chain originates from a study of CD8+ T cells in alopecia areata. Study outcomes and limitations: With tofacitinib ongoing, many expanded lesional clones persisted in both scalp and blood. Under tofacitinib, fewer expanded CD8+ clones appeared among the top 100 scalp clones.

Reverse transcription of extracted RNA yielded cDNA, which provided the sequencing template. Generated by immunoSEQ multiplex PCR, the TCRdb table keeps only in-frame clones and is missing some. Of around 190,000 clones in the sample, 64% were seen once. V was shortened by 4 bases and J by 7 bases, with 16 bases between the two germline ends. CDR1 is GTSNPN and CDR2 is SVGIG in the germline V gene (reference sequence). This CDR3 has 13 residues. Treatment: oral pan-JAK inhibitor, 5-10 mg twice daily. Lesional scalp punch biopsies and peripheral blood were collected from alopecia areata patients. As regards this clone: Its antigen is not identified.

Sequencing was performed on CD4+ T cells sorted from blood, taken at week 4, from a patient treated with tofacitinib. The genes are TRBV30 and TRBJ2-5, with D unresolved. The TCR comes from a human donor with alopecia areata. DNA for the CDR3: TGTGCCTGGATCAACCAACTCCCAGGGACCCAGTACTTC. It yields the protein CAWINQLPGTQYF.